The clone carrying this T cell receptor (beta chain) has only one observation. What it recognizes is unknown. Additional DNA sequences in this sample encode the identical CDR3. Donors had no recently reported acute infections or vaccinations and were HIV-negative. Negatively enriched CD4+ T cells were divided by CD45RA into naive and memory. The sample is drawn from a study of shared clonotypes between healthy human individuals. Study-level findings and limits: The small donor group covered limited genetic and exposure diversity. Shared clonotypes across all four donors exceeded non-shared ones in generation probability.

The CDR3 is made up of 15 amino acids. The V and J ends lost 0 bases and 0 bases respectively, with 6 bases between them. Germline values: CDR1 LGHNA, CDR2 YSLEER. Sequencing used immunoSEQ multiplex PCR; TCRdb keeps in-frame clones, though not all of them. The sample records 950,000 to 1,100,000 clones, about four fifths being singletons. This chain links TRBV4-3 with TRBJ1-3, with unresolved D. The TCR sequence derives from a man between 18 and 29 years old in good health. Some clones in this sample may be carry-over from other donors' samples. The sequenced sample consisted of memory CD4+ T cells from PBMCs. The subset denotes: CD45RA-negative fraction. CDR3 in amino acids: CASSQDPSSGNTIYF. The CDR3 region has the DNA TGCGCCAGCAGCCAAGATCCCAGCTCTGGAAACACCATATATTTT.